These 30 T cell receptor beta chains originate from one sample sequenced in a study of identical twins. MiXCR, run by TCRdb on the 5' RACE reads, gives a single entry per CDR3 protein. The data contain 500,000 or so distinct CDR3 sequences, less than 25% of them singletons. Another study also made use of these data, one on T cells expressing NK-cell markers.

Sequenced material: CD4+ T cells sorted from blood. The receptors stem from a woman between 18 and 30 years old in good health.

Within the sample, this clonotype is medium-sized (0.01 to 0.1%). The chain recombines TRBV20-1 with TRBJ2-3, with TRBD2 identical over 8 bases. The CDR3 loop spans 13 amino acids. V lost 2 bases to trimming and J lost 3 bases; unmatched junction nucleotides: 1. CDR1 DFQATT and CDR2 SNEGSKA come from the germline V gene (reference sequence). DNA for the CDR3: TGCAGTGCTAGATTAGCGGGAACAGATACGCAGTATTTT. Residues: CSARLAGTDTQYF.

This clonotype was counted at least ten times. This chain uses TRBV18 with TRBJ2-5, with D perhaps TRBD1 (5 bases). Germline loops: CDR1 KGHSH, CDR2 LQKENI. This CDR3 is 14 amino acids long. Trimming took off 3 bases at V and 2 bases at J, with 10 bases between the two ends. The CDR3 DNA follows: TGTGCCAGCTCACCGGACACATCTCAAGAGACCCAGTACTTC. Translation: CASSPDTSQETQYF. Variable domain in full (rest from reference TRBV18 and TRBJ2-5): NAGVMQNPRHLVRRRGQEARLRCSPMKGHSHVYWYRQLPEEGLKFMVYLQKENIIDESGMPKERFSAEFPKEGPSILRIQQVVRGDSAAYFCASSPDTSQETQYFGPGTRLLVL.

Only a few counts were recorded for this clonotype. The rearrangement joins TRBV6-6 to TRBJ2-7; D unresolved. V was trimmed by 6 bases and J by 1 base, leaving 7 bases between them. Germline values: CDR1 MNHNY, CDR2 SVGAGI (reference sequence). This CDR3 has 12 residues. This CDR3 reads CASSGKSYEQYF. The CDR3 DNA is TGTGCCAGCAGCGGAAAATCCTACGAGCAGTACTTC.

DNA of the CDR3: TGTGCCAGCAGCTTGTTTAACCACAATGAGCAGTTCTTC. Encoded protein: CASSLFNHNEQFF. V is TRBV5-5 and J is TRBJ2-1, with D unclear. Deletions cut 1 base from V and 5 bases from J, with 7 bases between. CDR1 is SGHKS and CDR2 is YYEKEE in the germline V gene (reference sequence). This CDR3 comprises 13 residues.

This chain connects TRBV2 to TRBJ2-5, with D possibly being TRBD1 (6 bases). V lost 8 bases, J lost 0 bases, and 16 bases lay in between. CDR3 length: 15 amino acids. Germline V gives CDR1 SNHLY, CDR2 FYNNEI. CDR3 coding DNA: TGTGCCAGCGCTGATGACCGGGACAACCAAGAGACCCAGTACTTC. Residues: CASADDRDNQETQYF.

The genes are TRBV5-1 and TRBJ2-3, with TRBD2 as a possible D gene (6 bases). The CDR3 consists of 16 residues. Looked up from germline, CDR1 is SGHRS and CDR2 is YFSETQ. V lost 3 bases to trimming and J lost 2 bases, with 16 bases between them. The CDR3: CASSSSSGFHTDTQYF. In DNA form, the CDR3 reads TGCGCCAGCAGCTCCAGCAGCGGGTTTCACACAGATACGCAGTATTTT.

J is TRBJ2-2 and V is TRBV3-1; no clear D. Germline V lookup: CDR1 LGHDT, CDR2 YNNKEL (reference sequence). V was shortened by 2 bases and J by 7 bases, with 11 bases between the two germline ends. The CDR3 spans 14 residues. The CDR3 region is CASSQSISIGELFF. The DNA of the CDR3 is TGTGCCAGCAGCCAAAGCATTAGTATCGGGGAGCTGTTTTTT.

This clonotype was observed at least ten times. The J gene is TRBJ1-6, the V gene TRBV12-3 or TRBV12-4; 7 nucleotides line up with TRBD1. V was clipped by 6 bases and J by 5 bases; unmatched bases: 7. The CDR3 spans 15 residues. CDR3 nucleotide sequence: TGTGCCAGCAGACTGGGACAGATTGATAATTCACCCCTCCACTTT. This gives the protein CASRLGQIDNSPLHF.

In this sample, this clonotype turned up a few times. The V gene is TRBV4-3, the J gene TRBJ2-1; D gene unclear. CDR1 is LGHNA and CDR2 is YSLEER in the germline V gene. The germline V and J ends were trimmed by 0 bases and 8 bases, with 8 bases remaining between them. The CDR3 is 13 residues long. CDR3 coding DNA: TGCGCCAGCAGCCAAGAGCTCGGATATGAGCAGTTCTTC. It codes for CASSQELGYEQFF.

A few counts support this clonotype. The genes are TRBV20-1 and TRBJ2-7; 8 nucleotides align to TRBD1. V shed 3 bases, J shed 2 bases, and the junction held 6 bases outside the gene matches. The CDR3 contains 14 residues. Looked up from germline, CDR1 is DFQATT and CDR2 is SNEGSKA (reference sequence). Here the CDR3 reads CSARQGALPYEQYF. In DNA form, the CDR3 reads TGCAGTGCTAGGCAGGGGGCCCTTCCCTACGAGCAGTACTTC.

J is TRBJ1-1 and V is TRBV7-2; 7 positions match TRBD1. Per the germline V gene, CDR1 is SGHTA and CDR2 is FQGNSA. V dropped 5 bases and J dropped 1; count of bases not matched to a gene: 7. The CDR3 length is 15 residues. The CDR3 is CASSRGTARNTEAFF. The CDR3, as DNA: TGTGCCAGCAGCAGGGGGACAGCTAGGAACACTGAAGCTTTCTTT.

The chain is built from TRBV18 and TRBJ2-5; a weak D match, TRBD2 (5 bases). V was pared by 4 bases and J by 5 bases, with 11 bases between. This CDR3 has 13 amino acids. Germline loops: CDR1 KGHSH, CDR2 LQKENI. The CDR3 nucleotides read TGTGCCAGCTCACAACTCGGCGGGGAGACCCAGTACTTC. This sequence encodes CASSQLGGETQYF.

The chain joins TRBV6-1 to TRBJ2-1; TRBD2 might be the D (6 bases). V was trimmed by 9 bases and J by 9 bases, leaving 21 bases between them. CDR1 and CDR2 from the germline V gene are MNHNS and SASEGT. The CDR3 has 14 amino acids. The CDR3 is CASLADQEGGEQFF. The CDR3 bases are TGTGCCAGTTTAGCCGACCAAGAGGGAGGTGAGCAGTTCTTC.

This clonotype appeared a few times. This chain joins TRBV12-5 and TRBJ2-5; D is perhaps TRBD2 (6 bases). The CDR3 is made up of 17 amino acids. CDR1 is LGHNT, CDR2 FRNRAP, per germline. The germline V and J ends were trimmed by 6 bases and 5 bases, with 25 bases remaining between them. DNA of the CDR3: TGTGCTAGTGGAAAGCTGAAGGGGACCGGGGGTTTCGAGACCCAGTACTTC. Protein: CASGKLKGTGGFETQYF.

A single count supports this clonotype. The gene calls are TRBV4-3 and TRBJ2-1; TRBD2 matches at 9 bases. CDR1 and CDR2 from the germline V gene are LGHNA and YSLEER. V shed 3 bases, J shed 4 bases, and the junction held 4 bases outside the gene matches. There are 15 residues in the CDR3. CDR3 nucleotide sequence: TGCGCCAGCAGCCATACAAGCGGGAGGTACAATGAGCAGTTCTTC. Translated: CASSHTSGRYNEQFF.

At least ten counts were recorded for this clonotype. J is TRBJ1-2 and V is TRBV7-8; 7 nucleotides agree with TRBD1. The CDR3 totals 16 residues. Germline V lookup: CDR1 SGHVS, CDR2 FQNEAQ. V shed 4 bases, J shed 1 base, and the junction held 9 bases outside the gene matches. DNA of the CDR3: TGTGCCAGCAGCTCCAAAGGGACAGCCAATAACTATGGCTACACCTTC. This encodes CASSSKGTANNYGYTF.

This chain joins TRBV12-5 and TRBJ1-5; no reliable D call. The V and J ends lost 6 bases and 6 bases respectively, with 12 bases between them. The CDR3 is 13 amino acids. The germline V gene encodes CDR1 LGHNT and CDR2 FRNRAP. DNA of the CDR3: TGTGCTAGTGGCTCACATAGCGGTCAGCCCCAGCATTTT. It codes for CASGSHSGQPQHF.

This clonotype was found a few times. The J gene is TRBJ2-6, the V gene TRBV5-5; no definite D call. Germline-derived CDR1 and CDR2 are SGHKS and YYEKEE (reference sequence). With 5 bases removed from V and 2 bases from J, the gap between germline ends came to 14 bases. The CDR3 consists of 16 residues. CDR3 residues: CASRPLLGTGANVLTF. The CDR3, as DNA: TGTGCCAGCAGACCACTGTTGGGGACTGGGGCCAACGTCCTGACTTTC.

This clonotype was seen more than once but under ten times. The chain has TRBV18 and TRBJ2-1; D not resolved. V was clipped by 7 bases and J by 4 bases, with 17 bases between them. The CDR3 spans 15 residues. Germline CDR1 reads KGHSH; CDR2 reads LQKENI. Here the CDR3 DNA reads TGTGCCAGCTTCATCACGCAGGTTACGTACAATGAGCAGTTCTTC. Translated: CASFITQVTYNEQFF.

Ten or more counts support this clonotype. This chain joins TRBV7-9 and TRBJ1-2; 8 bases agree with TRBD1. Germline V gene lookup returns CDR1 SEHNR and CDR2 FQNEAQ (reference sequence). J gave up 11 bases and V 5 bases, and 7 bases lay outside the gene matches. The CDR3 totals 12 residues. The chain's CDR3 is CASSPDRGGYTF. The CDR3 DNA follows: TGTGCCAGCAGCCCTGACAGGGGAGGTTACACCTTC.

Written as DNA, the CDR3 is TGTGCCAGTAGGCAGCGGGGGGCCTTAGAGCAGTTCTTC. Amino acids: CASRQRGALEQFF. This chain joins TRBV19 and TRBJ2-1; 9 nucleotides align to TRBD2. This CDR3 has 13 residues. Germline lookup yields CDR1 LNHDA and CDR2 SQIVND (reference sequence). The trim removed 6 bases at V and 10 bases at J, leaving 7 bases unmatched.

This clonotype came up a few times. This chain connects TRBV29-1 to TRBJ1-5; 11 bases fit TRBD1. After removal of 7 bases from V and 7 bases from J, the junction contained 3 bases not matched to a gene. The CDR3 has 12 residues. Germline CDR1 and CDR2: SQVTM and ANQGSEA. The CDR3 region is CSAGTGGQPQHF. The DNA of the CDR3 is TGCAGCGCCGGGACAGGGGGGCAGCCCCAGCATTTT.

This chain joins TRBV5-1 and TRBJ2-5; D is perhaps TRBD2 (6 bases). Germline V gene data show CDR1 as SGHRS and CDR2 as YFSETQ. The CDR3 has 15 residues. The V end was cut by 5 bases, the J end by 4 bases, with 18 bases between. The DNA of the CDR3 is TGCGCCAGCAGGCCCGCCAGCACGGAGGGAGAGACCCAGTACTTC. Protein: CASRPASTEGETQYF.

The chain is built from TRBV20-1 and TRBJ2-5; a possible D gene is TRBD1 (6 bases). Germline lookup yields CDR1 DFQATT and CDR2 SNEGSKA (reference sequence). There are 12 residues in the CDR3. With 5 bases removed from V and 2 bases from J, the gap between germline ends came to 9 bases. The CDR3: CSAPDRQETQYF. The CDR3 nucleotides read TGCAGTGCTCCGGACAGACAAGAGACCCAGTACTTC.

The chain carries TRBV7-9 and TRBJ2-2, with D unclear. Germline V gene lookup returns CDR1 SEHNR and CDR2 FQNEAQ (reference sequence). The CDR3 totals 16 residues. V was cut by 1 base and J by 4 bases, with 13 bases left in between. CDR3: CASSLEAGDGTGELFF. CDR3 bases: TGTGCCAGCAGCTTAGAGGCAGGTGATGGCACCGGGGAGCTGTTTTTT.

This chain joins TRBV21-1 and TRBJ2-7; the D call of TRBD1 is as the table states it, not checked on the DNA. TRBV21-1 is a documented pseudogene. CDR3 length: 17 residues. The CDR3 loop reads CASSGLRDRGRTYEQYF. As DNA, the CDR3 is TGTGCCAGCAGCGGCCTCCGGGACAGGGGGCGAACCTACGAGCAGTACTTC.

Only a few counts were recorded for this clonotype. V and J are TRBV5-1 and TRBJ2-7; D tentatively fits TRBD1 or TRBD2 (5 bases each). The CDR3 runs to 15 residues. Germline CDR1 and CDR2: SGHRS and YFSETQ. With 2 bases removed from V and 3 bases from J, the gap between germline ends came to 15 bases. CDR3 nucleotide sequence: TGCGCCAGCAGCTTCGGGCAGGGAGCACTCTACGAGCAGTACTTC. It encodes CASSFGQGALYEQYF. Full variable domain (rest looked up from reference TRBV5-1 and TRBJ2-7): KAGVTQTPRYLIKTRGQQVTLSCSPISGHRSVSWYQQTPGQGLQFLFEYFSETQRNKGNFPGRFSGRQFSNSRSEMNVSTLELGDSALYLCASSFGQGALYEQYFGPGTRLTVT.

This rearrangement joins TRBV6-5 to TRBJ1-2, with D uncertain. The CDR3 length is 16 residues. Trimming cost V 3 bases and J 10 bases, with 24 bases left between them. Per the germline V gene, CDR1 is MNHEY and CDR2 is SVGAGI. The CDR3 region has the DNA TGTGCCAGCAGTTATAGACCTGCGGGTGCCCCCTTTGACTACACCTTC. This encodes CASSYRPAGAPFDYTF.

This clonotype was counted once. The rearrangement uses TRBV2 and TRBJ2-7; D possibly corresponds to TRBD1 (6 bases). Germline CDR1 reads SNHLY; CDR2 reads FYNNEI. Trimming stripped 5 bases from V and 1 base from J, with 12 bases between. This CDR3 is built from 14 residues. Written as DNA, the CDR3 is TGTGCCAGCAGTTCTCTACAGGGTTCCTACGAGCAGTACTTC. This codes for CASSSLQGSYEQYF.

The genes are TRBV12-3 or TRBV12-4 and TRBJ2-2; maybe TRBD2 (5 bases). CDR3 length: 14 residues. V was pared by 6 bases and J by 4 bases, with 12 bases between. This chain's CDR3 is CASRILESTGELFF. In DNA, the CDR3 is TGTGCCAGCAGGATACTAGAGAGCACCGGGGAGCTGTTTTTT.